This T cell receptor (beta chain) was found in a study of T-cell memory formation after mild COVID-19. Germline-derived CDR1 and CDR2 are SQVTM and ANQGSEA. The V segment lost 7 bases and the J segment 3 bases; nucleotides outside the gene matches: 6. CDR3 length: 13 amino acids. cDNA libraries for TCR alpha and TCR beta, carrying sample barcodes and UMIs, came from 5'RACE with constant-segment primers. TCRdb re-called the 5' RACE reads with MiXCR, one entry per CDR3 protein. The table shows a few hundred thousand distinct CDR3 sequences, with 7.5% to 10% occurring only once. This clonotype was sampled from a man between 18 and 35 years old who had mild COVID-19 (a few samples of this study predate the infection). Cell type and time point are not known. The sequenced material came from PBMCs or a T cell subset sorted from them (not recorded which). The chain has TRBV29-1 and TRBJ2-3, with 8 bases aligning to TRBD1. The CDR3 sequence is CSAPTGETDTQYF. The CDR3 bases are TGCAGCGCTCCGACAGGGGAGACAGATACGCAGTATTTT.